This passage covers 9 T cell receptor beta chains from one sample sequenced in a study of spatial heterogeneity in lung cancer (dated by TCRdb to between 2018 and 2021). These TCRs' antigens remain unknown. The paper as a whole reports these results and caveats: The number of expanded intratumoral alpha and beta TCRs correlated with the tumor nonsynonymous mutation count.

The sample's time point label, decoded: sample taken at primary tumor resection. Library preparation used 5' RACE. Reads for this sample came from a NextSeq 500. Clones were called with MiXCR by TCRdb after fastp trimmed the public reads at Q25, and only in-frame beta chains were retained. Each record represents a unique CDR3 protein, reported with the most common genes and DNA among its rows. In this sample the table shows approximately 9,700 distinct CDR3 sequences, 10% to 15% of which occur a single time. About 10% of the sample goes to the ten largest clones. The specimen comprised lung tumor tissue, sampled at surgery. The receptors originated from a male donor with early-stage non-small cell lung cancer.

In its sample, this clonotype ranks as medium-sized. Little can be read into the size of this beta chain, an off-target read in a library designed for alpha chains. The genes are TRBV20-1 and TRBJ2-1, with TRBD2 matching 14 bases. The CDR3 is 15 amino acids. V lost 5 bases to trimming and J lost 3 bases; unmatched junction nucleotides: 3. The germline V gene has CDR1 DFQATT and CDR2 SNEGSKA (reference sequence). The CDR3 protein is CSAPGLAGDYNEQFF. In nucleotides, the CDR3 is TGCAGTGCTCCGGGACTAGCGGGAGACTACAATGAGCAGTTCTTC.

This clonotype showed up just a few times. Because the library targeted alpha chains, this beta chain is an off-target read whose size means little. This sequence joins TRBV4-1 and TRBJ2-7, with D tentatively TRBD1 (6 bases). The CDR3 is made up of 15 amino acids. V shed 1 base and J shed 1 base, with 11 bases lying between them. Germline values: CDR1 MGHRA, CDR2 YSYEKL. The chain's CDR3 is CASSQVATGSYEQYF. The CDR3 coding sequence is TGCGCCAGCAGCCAAGTGGCAACAGGGTCCTACGAGCAGTACTTC.

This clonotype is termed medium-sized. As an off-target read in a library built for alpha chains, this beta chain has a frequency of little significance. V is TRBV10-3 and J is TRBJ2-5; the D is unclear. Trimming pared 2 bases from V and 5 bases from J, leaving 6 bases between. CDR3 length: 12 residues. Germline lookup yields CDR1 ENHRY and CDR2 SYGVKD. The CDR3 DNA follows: TGTGCCATCAGTGAGATAGGGGAGACCCAGTACTTC. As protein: CAISEIGETQYF.

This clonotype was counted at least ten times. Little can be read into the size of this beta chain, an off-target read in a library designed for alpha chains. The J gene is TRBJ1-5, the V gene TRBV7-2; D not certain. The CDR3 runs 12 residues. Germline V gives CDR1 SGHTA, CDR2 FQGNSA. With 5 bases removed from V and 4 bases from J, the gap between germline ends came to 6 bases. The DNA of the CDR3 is TGTGCCAGCAGCCAACCTAATCAGCCCCAGCATTTT. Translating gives CASSQPNQPQHF.

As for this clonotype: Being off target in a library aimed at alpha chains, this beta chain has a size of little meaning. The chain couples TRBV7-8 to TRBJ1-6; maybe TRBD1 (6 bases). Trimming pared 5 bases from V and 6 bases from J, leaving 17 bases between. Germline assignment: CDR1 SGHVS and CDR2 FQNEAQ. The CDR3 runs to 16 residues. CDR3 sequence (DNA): TGTGCCAGCAGCGACTATACAGGGTCTCCTAATTCACCCCTCCACTTT. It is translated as CASSDYTGSPNSPLHF. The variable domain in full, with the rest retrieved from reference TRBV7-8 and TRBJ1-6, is GAGVSQSPRYKVAKRGQDVALRCDPISGHVSLFWYQQALGQGPEFLTYFQNEAQLDKSGLPSDRFFAERPEGSVSTLKIQRTQQEDSAVYLCASSDYTGSPNSPLHFGNGTRLTVT.

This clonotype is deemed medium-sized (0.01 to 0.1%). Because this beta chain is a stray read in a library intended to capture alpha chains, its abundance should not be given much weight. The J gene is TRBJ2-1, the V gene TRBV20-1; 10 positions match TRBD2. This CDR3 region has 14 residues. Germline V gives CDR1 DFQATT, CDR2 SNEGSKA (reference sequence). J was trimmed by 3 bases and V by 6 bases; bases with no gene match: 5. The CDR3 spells CSAISGRGYNEQFF. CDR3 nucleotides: TGCAGTGCCATCAGCGGGAGGGGCTACAATGAGCAGTTCTTC.

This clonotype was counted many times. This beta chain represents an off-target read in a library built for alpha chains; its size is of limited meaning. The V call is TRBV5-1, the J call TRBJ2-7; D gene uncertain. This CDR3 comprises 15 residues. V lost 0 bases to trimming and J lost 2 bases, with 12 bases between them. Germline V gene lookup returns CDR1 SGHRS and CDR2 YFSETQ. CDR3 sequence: CASSLGSITTYEQYF. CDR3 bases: TGCGCCAGCAGCTTGGGCAGCATTACGACCTACGAGCAGTACTTC.

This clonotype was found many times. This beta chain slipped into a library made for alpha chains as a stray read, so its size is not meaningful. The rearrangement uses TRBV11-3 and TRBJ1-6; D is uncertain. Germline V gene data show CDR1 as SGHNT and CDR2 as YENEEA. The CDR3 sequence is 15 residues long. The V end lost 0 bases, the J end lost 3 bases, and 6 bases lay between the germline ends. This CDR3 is CASSLEGGYNSPLHF. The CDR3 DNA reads TGTGCCAGCAGCTTAGAAGGAGGCTATAATTCACCCCTCCACTTT.

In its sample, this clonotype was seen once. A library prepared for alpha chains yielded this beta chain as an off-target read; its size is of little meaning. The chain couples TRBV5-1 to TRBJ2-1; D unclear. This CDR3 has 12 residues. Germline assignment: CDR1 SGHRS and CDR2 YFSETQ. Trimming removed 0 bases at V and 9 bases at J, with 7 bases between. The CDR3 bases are TGCGCCAGCAGCTTGGTCGAGGCTGAGCAGTTCTTC. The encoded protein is CASSLVEAEQFF.